This T cell receptor (beta chain) came from a study of blood T cell repertoires in COVID-19. Turning to the study itself: Both acute and convalescent COVID-19 samples were obtained from the United States, Italy and Spain. Sample material is recorded as cDNA or gDNA derived from T cells, B-cell-depleted T cells, or PBMCs.

V dropped 8 bases and J dropped 0 bases, with 11 bases sitting between them. CDR3 size: 14 residues. Germline CDR1 and CDR2: SNHLY and FYNNEI. Living in under 30 US areas, the participants were between roughly 18 and 90 years of age. Symptom resolution, clearance, or two negative PCRs marked donors in Cohort 3 as recovered. Generated by immunoSEQ multiplex PCR, the TCRdb table keeps only in-frame clones and is missing some. The table has 250,000 to 350,000 clones, 70% to 90% seen once. This clone was found once. This clonotype was sampled from a woman in her twenties or thirties who had recovered from COVID-19. The rearrangement uses TRBV2 and TRBJ2-1; possibly TRBD1 for D (6 bases). The sample consisted of PBMCs or T cells enriched from blood (not recorded which). The CDR3 reads CASSGVRSYNEQFF. CDR3 sequence (DNA): TGTGCCAGCTCAGGGGTCCGCTCCTACAATGAGCAGTTCTTC.